This TCR beta chain was sequenced for a study of blood T cell repertoires in COVID-19. Study information: The analysed material was cDNA or gDNA that came from T cells, B-cell-depleted T cells, or PBMCs.

TCRdb keeps only in-frame clones here, not all; method: immunoSEQ multiplex PCR. The table includes fewer than 250,000 clones, about four fifths detected once. Germline assignment: CDR1 ENHRY and CDR2 SYGVKD. J gave up 8 bases and V 3 bases, and 13 bases lay outside the gene matches. The CDR3 extends over 16 amino acids. This clonotype originated in a woman aged 50 to 60 with acute or convalescent COVID-19. The sample comprised peripheral blood. The chain joins TRBV10-3 to TRBJ1-3, with TRBD1 matching over 7 bases. CDR3 coding DNA: TGTGCCATCAGTGAAGGGAAGGGGGCTTCTGGGTACACCATATATTTT. Residues: CAISEGKGASGYTIYF.